This TCR beta chain was documented in a study of graft-versus-host responses after intestinal transplantation. Across the whole study: Each of the recipients got a multivisceral, liver-intestinal, or isolated intestinal transplant. After anti-thymocyte globulin induction, recipients took tacrolimus and steroids for approximately three years.

General study points: Clonal ratios of graft-versus-host to host-versus-graft in allografts were high for patients exhibiting graft-donor T cell macrochimerism. Among circulating GvH clones, peak levels were associated with early post-transplant declines in HvG clones.

Sequencing used immunoSEQ multiplex PCR; TCRdb keeps in-frame clones, though not all of them. Of around 100,000 clones listed, roughly 87% are singletons. In the case of this clone: Its specificity is not known.

Sequencing was performed on unstimulated CD4+ T cells sorted from spleen or lymph node cells, taken before transplant. The TCR was taken from a human donor who was the organ donor for an intestinal transplant.

The CDR3 region has the DNA TGTGCCAGCAGCGCACCCCCGGGATTCTCTGGAAACACCATATATTTT. Its protein product is CASSAPPGFSGNTIYF. The chain carries TRBV11-2 and TRBJ1-3, with no clear D. Germline V gives CDR1 SGHAT, CDR2 FQNNGV. The CDR3 is made up of 16 amino acids. Trimming removed 5 bases from V and 0 bases from J, with 14 bases in between.